This TCR beta chain was recovered during a study of blood T cell repertoires in COVID-19. Overall study: Samples representing acute and convalescent COVID-19 were sourced from the United States, Italy and Spain. In each case, the material was cDNA or gDNA derived from T cells, B-cell-depleted T cells, or PBMCs.

The trim removed 6 bases at V and 2 bases at J, leaving 20 bases unmatched. CDR3 length equals 19 residues. Germline loops: CDR1 LGHDT, CDR2 YNNKEL (reference sequence). Authors' data handling: How many nucleated cells were present was estimated from reference gene primer amplification. Sequencing was performed with immunoSEQ multiplex PCR; in TCRdb, only in-frame clones are kept and a portion is missing. The D gene and trimming were derived from the DNA, and the V and J assignments and clone size from that table. The sample contains under 250,000 clones, roughly 82% of which appear only once. Sequenced input: peripheral blood. The genes are TRBV3-1 (or the pseudogene TRBV3-2) and TRBJ2-7; 9 bases line up with TRBD2. This TCR was recovered from a man aged 45-65 years with active or convalescent COVID-19. CDR3 sequence: CASRLAPGLATNLTYEQYF. In DNA form, the CDR3 reads TGTGCCAGCAGATTAGCACCGGGACTAGCTACAAACCTAACCTACGAGCAGTACTTC.